Below are 15 T cell receptor beta chains sequenced from a single sample in a study of T cells in Graves' hyperthyroidism and ophthalmopathy. RNA transcripts were the template for amplifying TCR beta CDR3 regions. RT-PCR in the first round (using the HTBI primer set) targeted the TCR CDR3. TCRdb recomputed calls from the multiplex PCR reads with MiXCR, one row per CDR3 protein. The sample carries approximately 600,000 distinct CDR3 sequences, under 25% recorded once. The sequenced material came from blood. These TCRs come from a man aged 25 to 40 with Graves' ophthalmopathy.

CDR3 residues: CASSPLGQGANTGELFF. CDR3 nucleotide sequence: TGTGCCAGCTCACCTCTGGGACAGGGGGCGAACACCGGGGAGCTGTTTTTT. The V gene is TRBV18, the J gene TRBJ2-2; 11 nucleotides match TRBD1. Germline CDR1 KGHSH, CDR2 LQKENI. With V trimmed by 3 bases and J by 0 bases, 3 bases remained unmatched. The CDR3 totals 17 residues.

This clonotype was found a few times. The junction does not match germline at one end; this may be a read error. This chain joins TRBV5-1 and TRBJ1-3, with D perhaps TRBD1 (5 bases). The CDR3 runs 14 residues. Germline CDR1 is SGHRS and CDR2 is YFSETQ. DNA for the CDR3: TGTGCCAGCAGCGTCAGGGAGATTGACGACACCATATATTTT. It translates to CASSVREIDDTIYF.

In its sample, this clonotype was seen many times. This rearrangement joins TRBV5-1 to TRBJ2-2; no reliable D call. Trimming removed 0 bases at V and 4 bases at J, with 7 bases between. Per the germline V gene, CDR1 is SGHRS and CDR2 is YFSETQ. The CDR3 is 14 residues long. CDR3 DNA sequence: TGCGCCAGCAGCTTGGGAGAGCGCACCGGGGAGCTGTTTTTT. It translates to CASSLGERTGELFF. Looking up the rest from reference TRBV5-1 and TRBJ2-2 gives the full variable domain: KAGVTQTPRYLIKTRGQQVTLSCSPISGHRSVSWYQQTPGQGLQFLFEYFSETQRNKGNFPGRFSGRQFSNSRSEMNVSTLELGDSALYLCASSLGERTGELFFGEGSRLTVL.

This clonotype was observed a few times. The chain uses TRBV11-2 and TRBJ1-1, with 9 bases aligning to TRBD1. The CDR3 sequence is 14 residues long. Germline lookup yields CDR1 SGHAT and CDR2 FQNNGV. With V trimmed by 5 bases and J by 4 bases, 5 bases remained unmatched. CDR3 nucleotides: TGTGCCAGCAGCGAGACAGGGGGTATCACTGAAGCTTTCTTT. Amino acid sequence: CASSETGGITEAFF.

This chain links TRBV10-2 with TRBJ2-4; D is uncertain. This CDR3 is built from 13 residues. Between the trimmed V and J ends, which lost 0 bases and 7 bases, there was a span of 7 bases. Germline lookup yields CDR1 WSHSY and CDR2 SAAADI. This CDR3 is CASSESLRNIQYF. CDR3 nucleotides: TGCGCCAGCAGTGAGTCGTTGAGGAACATTCAGTACTTC.

In this sample, this clonotype turned up many times. The rearrangement links TRBV12-3 or TRBV12-4 to TRBJ2-3, with 16 nucleotides matching TRBD2. The V and J ends lost 5 bases and 4 bases, in that order; junction bases with no gene match: 9. This CDR3 contains 18 residues. The CDR3 DNA reads as TGTGCCAGCAGTCCGGGGACTAGCGGGAGGGCCGCGGCAGATACGCAGTATTTT. Protein sequence: CASSPGTSGRAAADTQYF.

The sample holds many counts of this clonotype. V gene TRBV28 combines with J gene TRBJ2-7; TRBD2 agrees at 10 bases. The CDR3 extends over 15 amino acids. CDR1 is MDHEN, CDR2 SYDVKM, per germline. V lost 2 bases, J lost 5 bases, and 6 bases stayed unmatched. The CDR3 loop reads CASSLPPSGRDEQYF. The DNA of the CDR3 is TGTGCCAGCAGTTTACCCCCTAGCGGGAGAGACGAGCAGTACTTC. Filled out from reference TRBV28 and TRBJ2-7, the complete variable domain reads DVKVTQSSRYLVKRTGEKVFLECVQDMDHENMFWYRQDPGLGLRLIYFSYDVKMKEKGDIPEGYSVSREKKERFSLILESASTNQTSMYLCASSLPPSGRDEQYFGPGTRLTVT.

This sequence joins TRBV30 and TRBJ1-2; 8 bases agree with TRBD1. This CDR3 spans 14 amino acids. Unmatched junction bases numbered 12, after V lost 8 bases and J lost 4 bases. The germline V gene has CDR1 GTSNPN and CDR2 SVGIG (reference sequence). As DNA, the CDR3 is TGTGCCCAAGTGTTGGCAGGGGGCAGCTATGGCTACACCTTC. Translating it yields CAQVLAGGSYGYTF.

This clonotype was detected many times. For the CDR3, the DNA is TGTGCCAGCAGTTCCACCGGGACTAGCGTCCATGAGCAGTTCTTC. The encoded protein is CASSSTGTSVHEQFF. This rearrangement joins TRBV6-1 to TRBJ2-1; 10 bases are a match to TRBD2. Germline V gene lookup returns CDR1 MNHNS and CDR2 SASEGT. The CDR3 consists of 15 residues. The V segment lost 5 bases and the J segment 8 bases; nucleotides outside the gene matches: 9.

The gene calls are TRBV10-1 and TRBJ2-7, with 12 bases matching TRBD1. CDR1 is WNHNN and CDR2 is SYGVQD in the germline V gene (reference sequence). This CDR3 has 16 amino acids. The trim removed 0 bases at V and 5 bases at J, leaving 5 bases unmatched. CDR3 in DNA: TGCGCCAGCAGTGAGTCCGGGACAGGGGGCTGGAACGAGCAGTACTTC. Translating it yields CASSESGTGGWNEQYF.

About this clonotype itself: A much larger clonotype is one base distant, so this may be a read error. The gene calls are TRBV2 and TRBJ1-5; D call uncertain. Trimming took 8 bases from V and 4 from J, leaving 6 bases between them. Germline CDR1 SNHLY, CDR2 FYNNEI. CDR3 length equals 11 residues. The CDR3 here is CASGNNQPQHF. As DNA, the CDR3 is TGTGCCAGCGGTAATAATCAGCCCCAGCATTTT.

In this sample, this clonotype turned up many times. V is TRBV5-1 and J is TRBJ2-7; D possibly corresponds to TRBD2 (6 bases). The CDR3 length is 14 residues. Germline CDR1 and CDR2: SGHRS and YFSETQ. The ends were cut back, 4 bases at V and 3 bases at J, with 14 bases in the middle. The CDR3 DNA follows: TGCGCCAGCAGCCAAAAAATGGGAGGCTACGAGCAGTACTTC. This sequence encodes CASSQKMGGYEQYF.

This clonotype showed up many times. This chain connects TRBV3-1 to TRBJ1-1; D remains ambiguous. The CDR3 is 14 residues long. The V gene's germline CDR1 is LGHDT and CDR2 YNNKEL (reference sequence). The V end was cut by 2 bases, the J end by 4 bases, with 11 bases between. Here the CDR3 DNA reads TGTGCCAGCAGCCAATCTGCGGTGGTCACTGAAGCTTTCTTT. Translation gives CASSQSAVVTEAFF.

This clonotype was detected many times. This chain links TRBV2 with TRBJ2-5, with D unclear. In germline, CDR1 is SNHLY, CDR2 FYNNEI. Deletions cut 7 bases from V and 0 bases from J, with 3 bases between. The CDR3 has 11 amino acids. CDR3 in DNA: TGTGCCAGCATGTACCAAGAGACCCAGTACTTC. Amino acid sequence: CASMYQETQYF.

A few counts support this clonotype. CDR3 DNA: TGCAGTGTTCCGGGACTAGCGGGACGAGAGCAGTACTTC. Its protein product is CSVPGLAGREQYF. The rearrangement joins TRBV20-1 to TRBJ2-7; TRBD2 matches 13 bases. From germline, CDR1 is DFQATT and CDR2 SNEGSKA (reference sequence). J gave up 7 bases and V 7 bases, and 7 bases lay outside the gene matches. There are 13 residues in the CDR3.